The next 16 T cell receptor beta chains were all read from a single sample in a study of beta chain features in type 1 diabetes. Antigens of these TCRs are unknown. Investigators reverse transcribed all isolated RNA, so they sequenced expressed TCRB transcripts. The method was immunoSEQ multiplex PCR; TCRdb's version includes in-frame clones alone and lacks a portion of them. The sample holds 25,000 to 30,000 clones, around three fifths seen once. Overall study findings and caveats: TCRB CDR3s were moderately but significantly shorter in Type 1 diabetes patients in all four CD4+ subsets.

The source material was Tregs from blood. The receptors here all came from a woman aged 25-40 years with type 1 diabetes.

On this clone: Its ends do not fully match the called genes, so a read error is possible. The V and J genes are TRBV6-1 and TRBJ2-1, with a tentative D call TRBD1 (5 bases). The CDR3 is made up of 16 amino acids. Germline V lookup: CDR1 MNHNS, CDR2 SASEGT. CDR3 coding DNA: TGTGCCAGCAGGGAAGTTCCAGGGCCTTCCTACAATGAGCAGTTCTTC. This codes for CASREVPGPSYNEQFF.

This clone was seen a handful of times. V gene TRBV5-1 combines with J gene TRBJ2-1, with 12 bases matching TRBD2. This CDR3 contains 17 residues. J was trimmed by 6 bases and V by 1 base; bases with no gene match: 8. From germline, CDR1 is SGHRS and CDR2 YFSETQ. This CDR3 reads CASSLTASGRAGNEQFF. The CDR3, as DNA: TGCGCCAGCAGCTTGACGGCTAGCGGGAGGGCTGGCAATGAGCAGTTCTTC.

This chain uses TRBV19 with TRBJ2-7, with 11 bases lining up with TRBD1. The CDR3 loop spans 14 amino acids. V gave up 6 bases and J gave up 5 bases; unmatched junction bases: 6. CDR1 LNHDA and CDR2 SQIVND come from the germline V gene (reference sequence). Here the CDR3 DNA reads TGTGCCAGTAGCCGGGACAGGGGGATCGACGAGCAGTACTTC. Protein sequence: CASSRDRGIDEQYF.

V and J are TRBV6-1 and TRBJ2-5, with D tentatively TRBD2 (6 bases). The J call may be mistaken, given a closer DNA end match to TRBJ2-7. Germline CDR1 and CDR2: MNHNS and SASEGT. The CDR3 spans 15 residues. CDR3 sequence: CASRGWGLYSYEQYF. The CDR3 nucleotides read TGTGCCAGCCGCGGTTGGGGACTTTACTCCTACGAGCAGTACTTC.

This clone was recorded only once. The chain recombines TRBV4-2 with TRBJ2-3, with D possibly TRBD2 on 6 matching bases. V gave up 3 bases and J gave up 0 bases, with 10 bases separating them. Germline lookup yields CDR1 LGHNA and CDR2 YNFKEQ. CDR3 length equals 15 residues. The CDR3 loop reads CASSQAGTSTDTQYF. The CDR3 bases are TGTGCCAGCAGCCAGGCCGGGACTAGCACAGATACGCAGTATTTT.

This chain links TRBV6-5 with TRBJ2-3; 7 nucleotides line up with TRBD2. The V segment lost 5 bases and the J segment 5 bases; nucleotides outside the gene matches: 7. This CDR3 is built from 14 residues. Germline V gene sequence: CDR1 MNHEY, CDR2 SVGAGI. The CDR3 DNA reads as TGTGCCAGCAGTCGTGCGGGAGAATTAGATACGCAGTATTTT. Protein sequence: CASSRAGELDTQYF.

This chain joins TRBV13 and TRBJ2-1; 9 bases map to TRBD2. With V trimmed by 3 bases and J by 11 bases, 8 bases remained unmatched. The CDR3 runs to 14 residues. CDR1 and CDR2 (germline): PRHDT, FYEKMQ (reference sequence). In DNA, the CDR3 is TGTGCCAGCAGCTTGTATGCGGGAGGGTCGCAGCAGTTCTTC. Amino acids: CASSLYAGGSQQFF.

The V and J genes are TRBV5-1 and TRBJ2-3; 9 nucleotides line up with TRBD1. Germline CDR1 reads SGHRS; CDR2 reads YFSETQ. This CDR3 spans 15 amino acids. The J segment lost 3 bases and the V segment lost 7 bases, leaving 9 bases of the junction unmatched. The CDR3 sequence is CASQNRGQLTDTQYF. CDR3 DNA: TGCGCCAGCCAGAACAGGGGGCAGTTGACAGATACGCAGTATTTT. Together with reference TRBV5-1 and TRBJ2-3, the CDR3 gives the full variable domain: KAGVTQTPRYLIKTRGQQVTLSCSPISGHRSVSWYQQTPGQGLQFLFEYFSETQRNKGNFPGRFSGRQFSNSRSEMNVSTLELGDSALYLCASQNRGQLTDTQYFGPGTRLTVL.

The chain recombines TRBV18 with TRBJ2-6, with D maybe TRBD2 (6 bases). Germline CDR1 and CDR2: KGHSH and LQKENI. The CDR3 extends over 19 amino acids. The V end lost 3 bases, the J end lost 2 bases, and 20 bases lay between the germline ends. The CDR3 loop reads CASSPGLGLRIPGANVLTF. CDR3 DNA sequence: TGTGCCAGCTCACCTGGCCTGGGACTGAGGATCCCTGGGGCCAACGTCCTGACTTTC.

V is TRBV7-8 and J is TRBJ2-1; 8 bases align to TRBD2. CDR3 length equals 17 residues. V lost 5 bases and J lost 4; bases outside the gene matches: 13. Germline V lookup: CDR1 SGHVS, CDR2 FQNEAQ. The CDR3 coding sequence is TGTGCCAGCAGCCCACGACTGGCCATAGCGGGATACAATGAGCAGTTCTTC. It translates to CASSPRLAIAGYNEQFF.

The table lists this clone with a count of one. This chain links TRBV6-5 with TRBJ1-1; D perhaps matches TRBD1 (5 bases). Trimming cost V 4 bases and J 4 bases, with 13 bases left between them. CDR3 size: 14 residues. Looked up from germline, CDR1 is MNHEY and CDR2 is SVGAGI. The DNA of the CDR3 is TGTGCCAGCAGTTCGACAGATACCATCACTGAAGCTTTCTTT. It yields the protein CASSSTDTITEAFF.

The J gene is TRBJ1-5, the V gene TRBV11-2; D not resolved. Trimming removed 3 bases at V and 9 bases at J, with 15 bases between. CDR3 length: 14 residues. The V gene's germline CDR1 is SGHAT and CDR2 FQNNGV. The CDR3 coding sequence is TGTGCCAGCAGCTTGGAGCCCGGAGGATGGCCCCAGCATTTT. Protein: CASSLEPGGWPQHF. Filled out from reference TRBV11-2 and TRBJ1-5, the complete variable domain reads EAGVAQSPRYKIIEKRQSVAFWCNPISGHATLYWYQQILGQGPKLLIQFQNNGVVDDSQLPKDRFSAERLKGVDSTLKIQPAKLEDSAVYLCASSLEPGGWPQHFGDGTRLSIL.

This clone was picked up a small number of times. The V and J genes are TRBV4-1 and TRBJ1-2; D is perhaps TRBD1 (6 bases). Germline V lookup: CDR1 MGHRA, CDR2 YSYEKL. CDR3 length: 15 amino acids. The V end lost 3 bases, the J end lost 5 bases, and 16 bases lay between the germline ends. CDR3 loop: CASSHADRAFYGYTF. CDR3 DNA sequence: TGCGCCAGCAGCCACGCGGACAGAGCGTTTTATGGCTACACCTTC.

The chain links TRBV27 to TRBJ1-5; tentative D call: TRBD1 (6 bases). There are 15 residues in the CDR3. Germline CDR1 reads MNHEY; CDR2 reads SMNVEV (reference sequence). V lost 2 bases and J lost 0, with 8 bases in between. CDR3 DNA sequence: TGTGCCAGCAGTTTAGGACAGTATAGCAATCAGCCCCAGCATTTT. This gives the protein CASSLGQYSNQPQHF.

The CDR3 DNA reads TGTGCCAGCAGACCGGACAGTCGAGGGTCCGGGGAGCTGTTTTTT. Its translation is CASRPDSRGSGELFF. This chain links TRBV9 with TRBJ2-2; maybe TRBD1 (6 bases). The ends were cut back, 5 bases at V and 6 bases at J, with 17 bases in the middle. From germline, CDR1 is SGDLS and CDR2 YYNGEE. The CDR3 consists of 15 residues.

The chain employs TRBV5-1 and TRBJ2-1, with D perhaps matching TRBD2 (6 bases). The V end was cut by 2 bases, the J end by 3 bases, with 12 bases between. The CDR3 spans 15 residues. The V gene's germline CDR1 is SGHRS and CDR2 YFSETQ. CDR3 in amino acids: CASSLDAGSYNEQFF. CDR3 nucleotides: TGCGCCAGCAGCTTAGACGCGGGAAGCTACAATGAGCAGTTCTTC. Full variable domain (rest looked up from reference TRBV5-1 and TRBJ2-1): KAGVTQTPRYLIKTRGQQVTLSCSPISGHRSVSWYQQTPGQGLQFLFEYFSETQRNKGNFPGRFSGRQFSNSRSEMNVSTLELGDSALYLCASSLDAGSYNEQFFGPGTRLTVL.